These T cell receptor beta chains were read from a single sample in a study of blood T cell repertoires in COVID-19. The protocol was immunoSEQ multiplex PCR, while the TCRdb copy is restricted to in-frame clones and leaves out a portion. The sample holds 200,000 to 250,000 clones, just over 85% seen once. Sequenced input: peripheral blood. All receptors come from a man in his forties or fifties with COVID-19, enrolled during active disease. Both conserved end residues are part of each CDR3. A D gene is named only where the DNA matches it firmly. Size values are once, few and many counts, or a class for expanded clones, and some rows have none.

CDR3 length: 16; D gene: TRBD2; clone size: -; V gene: TRBV28; J gene: TRBJ2-5; CDR3 DNA: TGTGCCAGCAGTCTCCCCCCGGCGGGAGCCGGCGAGACCCAGTACTTC; CDR3 protein: CASSLPPAGAGETQYF
CDR3 length: 11; D gene: -; clone size: -; V gene: TRBV19; J gene: TRBJ2-1; CDR3 DNA: TGTGCCAGTAGGACGGGGAGTGAGCAGTTCTTC; CDR3 protein: CASRTGSEQFF
CDR3 length: 15; D gene: TRBD2; clone size: -; V gene: TRBV28; J gene: TRBJ2-7; CDR3 DNA: TGTGCCAGCAGTTTAGTCCGGGCGACGGGGGGGACGCAGTACTTC; CDR3 protein: CASSLVRATGGTQYF
CDR3 length: 18; D gene: TRBD2; clone size: -; V gene: TRBV3-1/TRBV3-2; J gene: TRBJ2-1; CDR3 DNA: TGTGCCAGCAGCCAGCCCGGGGGGACTAGCGGGGGTTACAATGAGCAGTTCTTC; CDR3 protein: CASSQPGGTSGGYNEQFF
CDR3 length: 16; D gene: TRBD1; clone size: -; V gene: TRBV10-3; J gene: TRBJ1-5; CDR3 DNA: TGTGCCATCAGTGAGGGGAGACAGGGCGGAAATCAGCCCCAGCATTTT; CDR3 protein: CAISEGRQGGNQPQHF
CDR3 length: 16; D gene: -; clone size: -; V gene: TRBV3-1/TRBV3-2; J gene: TRBJ2-1; CDR3 DNA: TGTGCCAGCAGCCAACAACAGGGTAGCTCCTACAATGAGCAGTTCTTC; CDR3 protein: CASSQQQGSSYNEQFF
CDR3 length: 15; D gene: -; clone size: -; V gene: TRBV5-1; J gene: TRBJ1-5; CDR3 DNA: TGCGCCAGCAGCTTGGGCGGGGCAGGTGATCAGCCCCAGCATTTT; CDR3 protein: CASSLGGAGDQPQHF
CDR3 length: 13; D gene: TRBD2; clone size: -; V gene: TRBV2; J gene: TRBJ2-3; CDR3 DNA: TGTGCCAGCCGAGCGGGGATCACAGATACGCAGTATTTT; CDR3 protein: CASRAGITDTQYF
CDR3 length: 13; D gene: -; clone size: -; V gene: TRBV3-1/TRBV3-2; J gene: TRBJ1-2; CDR3 DNA: TGTGCCAGCAGCTCCCGACAGCTCTATGGCTACACCTTC; CDR3 protein: CASSSRQLYGYTF
CDR3 length: 14; D gene: -; clone size: -; V gene: TRBV6-2/TRBV6-3; J gene: TRBJ1-5; CDR3 DNA: TGTGCCAGCAGTTATCCCAGGGGCGATCAGCCCCAGCATTTT; CDR3 protein: CASSYPRGDQPQHF
CDR3 length: 14; D gene: TRBD2; clone size: -; V gene: TRBV5-1; J gene: TRBJ2-1; CDR3 DNA: TGCGCCAGCAGCAGAGCGGGAGGGAACAATGAGCAGTTCTTC; CDR3 protein: CASSRAGGNNEQFF
CDR3 length: 13; D gene: -; clone size: -; V gene: TRBV11-2; J gene: TRBJ2-7; CDR3 DNA: TGTGCCAGCAGCTTAACAGCGCGGGGCGAGCAGTACTTC; CDR3 protein: CASSLTARGEQYF
CDR3 length: 18; D gene: TRBD1; clone size: -; V gene: TRBV27; J gene: TRBJ1-6; CDR3 DNA: TGTGCCAGCAGTTTATCGGTCGCTAGGGACAGGGGTTATTCACCCCTCCACTTT; CDR3 protein: CASSLSVARDRGYSPLHF
CDR3 length: 13; D gene: -; clone size: -; V gene: TRBV19; J gene: TRBJ1-2; CDR3 DNA: TGTGCCAGTAGCCAGGGTTTTAGGTATGGCTACACCTTC; CDR3 protein: CASSQGFRYGYTF
CDR3 length: 19; D gene: TRBD1; clone size: -; V gene: TRBV2; J gene: TRBJ1-2; CDR3 DNA: TGTGCCAGCAGTAAAATAGCTTCCGGGACAGTCCTAGCTAACTATGGCTACACCTTC; CDR3 protein: CASSKIASGTVLANYGYTF
CDR3 length: 13; D gene: -; clone size: -; V gene: TRBV19; J gene: TRBJ1-5; CDR3 DNA: TGTGCCAGTAGTATGAGTCCCAATCAGCCCCAGCATTTT; CDR3 protein: CASSMSPNQPQHF
CDR3 length: 17; D gene: -; clone size: -; V gene: TRBV7-9; J gene: TRBJ2-3; CDR3 DNA: TGTGCCAGCAGCCCATCGAGGGCGGAGCCAAGCACAGATACGCAGTATTTT; CDR3 protein: CASSPSRAEPSTDTQYF
CDR3 length: 15; D gene: -; clone size: -; V gene: TRBV5-1; J gene: TRBJ1-5; CDR3 DNA: TGCGCCAGCAGCTGGGAGGGCCAACCGGGTCAGCCCCAGCATTTT; CDR3 protein: CASSWEGQPGQPQHF
CDR3 length: 17; D gene: TRBD2; clone size: few; V gene: TRBV7-8; J gene: TRBJ2-7; CDR3 DNA: TGTGCCAGCAGCTTTGCGGGGGGCGGGGGGTCCTCCTACGAGCAGTACTTC; CDR3 protein: CASSFAGGGGSSYEQYF
CDR3 length: 15; D gene: TRBD1; clone size: -; V gene: TRBV19; J gene: TRBJ1-3; CDR3 DNA: TGTGCCAGTAGTATTAAGGGGGCCACTGGAAACACCATATATTTT; CDR3 protein: CASSIKGATGNTIYF
CDR3 length: 14; D gene: TRBD1; clone size: -; V gene: TRBV6-6; J gene: TRBJ1-5; CDR3 DNA: TGTGCCAGCAGCCTAGGACAGGTAAATCAGCCCCAGCATTTT; CDR3 protein: CASSLGQVNQPQHF
CDR3 length: 13; D gene: -; clone size: -; V gene: TRBV3-1/TRBV3-2; J gene: TRBJ2-7; CDR3 DNA: TGTGCCAGCAGCCCACGGTCCGACCACGGGAGGTACTTC; CDR3 protein: CASSPRSDHGRYF
CDR3 length: 15; D gene: -; clone size: -; V gene: TRBV28; J gene: TRBJ2-2; CDR3 DNA: TGTGCCAGCACCTCAGGTTCCGGGGACACCGGGGAGCTGTTTTTT; CDR3 protein: CASTSGSGDTGELFF
CDR3 length: 17; D gene: TRBD2; clone size: -; V gene: TRBV6-6; J gene: TRBJ2-1; CDR3 DNA: TGTGCCAGCAGTCGACTAGCGGCCGCGAAGAACTACAATGAGCAGTTCTTC; CDR3 protein: CASSRLAAAKNYNEQFF
CDR3 length: 16; D gene: TRBD1; clone size: -; V gene: TRBV2; J gene: TRBJ1-5; CDR3 DNA: TGTGCCAGCAGTGAAAGAACAGGGGATAGCAATCAGCCCCAGCATTTT; CDR3 protein: CASSERTGDSNQPQHF
CDR3 length: 17; D gene: TRBD1; clone size: -; V gene: TRBV19; J gene: TRBJ1-1; CDR3 DNA: TGTGCCAGTAGTTCACCGACAGGGAGGAGCATGGACACTGAAGCTTTCTTT; CDR3 protein: CASSSPTGRSMDTEAFF
CDR3 length: 14; D gene: TRBD2; clone size: -; V gene: TRBV19; J gene: TRBJ2-7; CDR3 DNA: TGTGCCAGTACCCCACTAGCGGGAGGATCCGAGCAGTACTTC; CDR3 protein: CASTPLAGGSEQYF
CDR3 length: 14; D gene: -; clone size: -; V gene: TRBV3-1/TRBV3-2; J gene: TRBJ1-6; CDR3 DNA: TGTGCCAGCAGCCCCCCTCCTTTTAATTCACCCCTCCACTTT; CDR3 protein: CASSPPPFNSPLHF
CDR3 length: 17; D gene: TRBD2; clone size: once; V gene: TRBV4-2; J gene: TRBJ2-3; CDR3 DNA: TGTGCCAGCAGCCAAGATGGGGCTAGCGGGGGGTTGGATACGCAGTATTTT; CDR3 protein: CASSQDGASGGLDTQYF
CDR3 length: 15; D gene: TRBD1; clone size: -; V gene: TRBV9; J gene: TRBJ2-1; CDR3 DNA: TGTGCCAGCAGCGACCGGGACAGGGGCCTGAATGAGCAGTTCTTC; CDR3 protein: CASSDRDRGLNEQFF
CDR3 length: 17; D gene: -; clone size: -; V gene: TRBV9; J gene: TRBJ2-3; CDR3 DNA: TGTGCCAGCAGCGGGGGAGGAGGGGTACTTAAGGGCCATACGCAGTATTTT; CDR3 protein: CASSGGGGVLKGHTQYF